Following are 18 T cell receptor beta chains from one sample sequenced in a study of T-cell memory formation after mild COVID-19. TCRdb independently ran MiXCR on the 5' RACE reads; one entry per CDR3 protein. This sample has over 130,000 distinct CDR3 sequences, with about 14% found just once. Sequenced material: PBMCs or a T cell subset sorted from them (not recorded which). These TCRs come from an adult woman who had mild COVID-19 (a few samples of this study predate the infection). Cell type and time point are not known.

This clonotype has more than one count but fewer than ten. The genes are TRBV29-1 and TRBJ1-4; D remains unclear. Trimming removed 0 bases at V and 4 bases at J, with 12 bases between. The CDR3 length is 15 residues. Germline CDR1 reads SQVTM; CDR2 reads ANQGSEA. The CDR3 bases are TGCAGCGTTGAAGAATCCGTCTTCGGTAATGAAAAACTGTTTTTT. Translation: CSVEESVFGNEKLFF.

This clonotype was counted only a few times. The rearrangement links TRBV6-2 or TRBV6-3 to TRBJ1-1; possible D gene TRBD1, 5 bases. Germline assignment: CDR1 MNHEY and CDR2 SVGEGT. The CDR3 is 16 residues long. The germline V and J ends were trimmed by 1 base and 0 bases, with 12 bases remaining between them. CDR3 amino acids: CASSYWTTGLNTEAFF. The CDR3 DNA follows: TGTGCCAGCAGTTACTGGACTACAGGACTGAACACTGAAGCTTTCTTT.

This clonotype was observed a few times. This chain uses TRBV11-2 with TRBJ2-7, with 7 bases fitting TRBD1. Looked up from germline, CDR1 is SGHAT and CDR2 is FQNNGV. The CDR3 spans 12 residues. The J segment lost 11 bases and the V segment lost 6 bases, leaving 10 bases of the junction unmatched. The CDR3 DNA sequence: TGTGCCAGCAGGTCCGGGACAGCCTTTGAGTACTTC. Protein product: CASRSGTAFEYF. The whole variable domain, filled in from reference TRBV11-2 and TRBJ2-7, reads EAGVAQSPRYKIIEKRQSVAFWCNPISGHATLYWYQQILGQGPKLLIQFQNNGVVDDSQLPKDRFSAERLKGVDSTLKIQPAKLEDSAVYLCASRSGTAFEYFGPGTRLTVT.

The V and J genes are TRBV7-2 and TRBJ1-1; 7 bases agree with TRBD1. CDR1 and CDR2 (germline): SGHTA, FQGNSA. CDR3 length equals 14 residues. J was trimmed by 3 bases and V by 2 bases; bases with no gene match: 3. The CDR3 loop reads CASSLPQGYTEAFF. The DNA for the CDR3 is TGTGCCAGCAGCTTACCACAGGGGTACACTGAAGCTTTCTTT.

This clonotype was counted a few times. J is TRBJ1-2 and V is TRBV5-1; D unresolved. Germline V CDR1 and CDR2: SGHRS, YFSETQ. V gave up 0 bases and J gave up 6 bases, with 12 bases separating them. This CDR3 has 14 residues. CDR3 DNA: TGCGCCAGCAGCTTGGTCTCGGCGGGAGATGGCTACACCTTC. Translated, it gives CASSLVSAGDGYTF. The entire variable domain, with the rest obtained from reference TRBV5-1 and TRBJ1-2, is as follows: KAGVTQTPRYLIKTRGQQVTLSCSPISGHRSVSWYQQTPGQGLQFLFEYFSETQRNKGNFPGRFSGRQFSNSRSEMNVSTLELGDSALYLCASSLVSAGDGYTFGSGTRLTVV.

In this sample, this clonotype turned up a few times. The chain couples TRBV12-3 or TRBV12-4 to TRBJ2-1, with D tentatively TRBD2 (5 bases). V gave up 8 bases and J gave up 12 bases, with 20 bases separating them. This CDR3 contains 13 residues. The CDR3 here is CASGSPPGRGQFF. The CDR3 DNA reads TGTGCCAGCGGATCACCCCCGGGAAGAGGGCAGTTCTTC.

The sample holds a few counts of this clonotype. The CDR3 coding sequence is TGCGCCAGCAGCCAAGTTCGTCAGTATAATGAAAAACTGTTTTTT. Encoded protein: CASSQVRQYNEKLFF. The rearrangement uses TRBV4-1 and TRBJ1-4; no firm D call. Trimming pared 1 base from V and 4 bases from J, leaving 10 bases between. The CDR3 is made up of 15 amino acids. Germline V gives CDR1 MGHRA, CDR2 YSYEKL.

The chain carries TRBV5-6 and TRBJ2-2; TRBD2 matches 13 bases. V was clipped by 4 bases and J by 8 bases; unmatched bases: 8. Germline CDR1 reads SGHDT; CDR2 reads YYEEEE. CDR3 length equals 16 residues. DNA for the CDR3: TGTGCCAGCAGCACAGGACTAGCGGGAGATTCGGGGGAGCTGTTTTTT. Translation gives CASSTGLAGDSGELFF.

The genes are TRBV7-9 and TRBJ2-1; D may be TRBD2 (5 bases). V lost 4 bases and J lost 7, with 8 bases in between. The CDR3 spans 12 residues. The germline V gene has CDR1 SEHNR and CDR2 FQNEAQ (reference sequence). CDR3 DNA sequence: TGTGCCAGCAGCTCGACGGGAAATGAGCAGTTCTTC. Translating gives CASSSTGNEQFF.

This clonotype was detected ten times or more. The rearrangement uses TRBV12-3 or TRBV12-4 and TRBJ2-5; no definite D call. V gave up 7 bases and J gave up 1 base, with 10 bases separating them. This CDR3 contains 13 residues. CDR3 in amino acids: CASTHHSQETQYF. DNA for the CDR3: TGTGCCAGCACCCACCACAGCCAAGAGACCCAGTACTTC.

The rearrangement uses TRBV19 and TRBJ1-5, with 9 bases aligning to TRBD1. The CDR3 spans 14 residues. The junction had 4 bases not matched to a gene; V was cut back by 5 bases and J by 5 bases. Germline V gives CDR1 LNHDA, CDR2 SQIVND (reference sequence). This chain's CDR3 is CASSVWTGDQPQHF. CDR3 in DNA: TGTGCCAGTAGTGTTTGGACAGGGGATCAGCCCCAGCATTTT.

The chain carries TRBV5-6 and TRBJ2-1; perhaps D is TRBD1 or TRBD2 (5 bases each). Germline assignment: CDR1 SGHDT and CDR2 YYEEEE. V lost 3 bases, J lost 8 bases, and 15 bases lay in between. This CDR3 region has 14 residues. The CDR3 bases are TGTGCCAGCAGCTCTCGGGGCGGATGGGATGAGCAGTTCTTC. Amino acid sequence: CASSSRGGWDEQFF.

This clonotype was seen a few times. CDR3 residues: CASSYDPAYEQYF. The CDR3 bases are TGTGCCAGCAGTTACGATCCAGCCTACGAGCAGTACTTC. The V and J genes are TRBV6-5 and TRBJ2-7; D is uncertain. Germline V gene data show CDR1 as MNHEY and CDR2 as SVGAGI. Trimming took off 2 bases at V and 2 bases at J, with 7 bases between the two ends. CDR3 size: 13 residues.

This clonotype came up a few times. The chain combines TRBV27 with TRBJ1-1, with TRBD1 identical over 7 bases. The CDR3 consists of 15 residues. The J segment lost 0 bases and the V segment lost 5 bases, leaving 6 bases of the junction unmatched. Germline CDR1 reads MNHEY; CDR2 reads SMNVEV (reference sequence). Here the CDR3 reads CASSVSQGLNTEAFF. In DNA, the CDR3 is TGTGCCAGCAGTGTCTCACAGGGGCTGAACACTGAAGCTTTCTTT.

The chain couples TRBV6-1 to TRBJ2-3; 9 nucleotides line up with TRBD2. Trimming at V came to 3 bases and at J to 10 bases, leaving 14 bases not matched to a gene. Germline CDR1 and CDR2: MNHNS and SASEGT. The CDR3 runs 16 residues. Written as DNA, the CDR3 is TGTGCCAGCAGTGATCGTCTAGCGGGGAGTCTCGGGGCGCAGTATTTT. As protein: CASSDRLAGSLGAQYF.

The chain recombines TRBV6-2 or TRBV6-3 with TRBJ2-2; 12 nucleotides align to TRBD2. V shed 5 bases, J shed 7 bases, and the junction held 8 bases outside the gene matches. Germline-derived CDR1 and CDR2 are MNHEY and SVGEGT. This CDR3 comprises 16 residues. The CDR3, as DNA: TGTGCCAGCAGTCCCCTAGCGGGAGGGCCGGACGGGGAGCTGTTTTTT. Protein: CASSPLAGGPDGELFF.

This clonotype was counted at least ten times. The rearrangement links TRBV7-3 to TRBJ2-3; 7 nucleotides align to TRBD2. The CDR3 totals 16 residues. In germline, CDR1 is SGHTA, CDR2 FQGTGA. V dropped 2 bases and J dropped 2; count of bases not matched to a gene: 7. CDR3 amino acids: CASSLGAGELTDTQYF. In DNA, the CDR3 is TGTGCCAGCAGCTTAGGGGCGGGGGAGCTCACAGATACGCAGTATTTT. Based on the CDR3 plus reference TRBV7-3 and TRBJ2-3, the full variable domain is GAGVSQTPSNKVTEKGKYVELRCDPISGHTALYWYRQSLGQGPEFLIYFQGTGAADDSGLPNDRFFAVRPEGSVSTLKIQRTERGDSAVYLCASSLGAGELTDTQYFGPGTRLTVL.

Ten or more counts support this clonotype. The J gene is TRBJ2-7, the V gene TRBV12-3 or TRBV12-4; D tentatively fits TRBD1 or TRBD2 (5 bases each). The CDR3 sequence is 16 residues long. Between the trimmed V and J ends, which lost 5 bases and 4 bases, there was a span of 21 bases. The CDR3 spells CASSHPPGTNHYEQYF. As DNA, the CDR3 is TGTGCCAGCAGTCACCCCCCCGGGACCAACCATTACGAGCAGTACTTC.